Reported below is one T cell receptor beta chain. None of the donors, who were healthy HIV-negative adults, had recently had acute infections or vaccinations. Each sample came from a Caucasian adult donor living in Nashville, Tennessee. This specimen belongs to a study of shared clonotypes between healthy human individuals. Libraries were prepared by immunoSEQ multiplex PCR; TCRdb keeps only in-frame clonotypes and omits some of them. This sample has roughly 490,000 clones, with around three quarters found just once. Germline CDR1 and CDR2: SGDLS and YYNGEE. Trimming at V came to 4 bases and at J to 6 bases, leaving 8 bases not matched to a gene. CDR3 length: 14 amino acids.

The TCR was taken from a middle-aged woman in good health. Some clones in this sample may be carry-over from other donors' samples. The chain is built from TRBV9 and TRBJ2-7, with 9 bases aligning to TRBD1. Sequencing used PBMCs. The CDR3 coding sequence is TGTGCCAGCAGCAGAGGGGACAGGGAGGGCGAGCAGTACTTC. Protein product: CASSRGDREGEQYF.